Below are 21 T cell receptor beta chains sequenced from a single sample in a study of T cell repertoires in cytomegalovirus infection. TCRdb used MiXCR to reprocess the reads, holding one entry per CDR3 protein. The sample lists roughly 800,000 distinct CDR3 sequences, about 28% occurring once. These receptors are not linked to any known antigen. Sequencing used cultured CD8+ T cells from PBMCs, obtained from culture after CMV antigen stimulation. The origin of the receptors is a human donor in good health (CMV status not recorded). Some clones in this sample may be carry-over from other donors' samples.

The chain links TRBV6-5 to TRBJ2-7, with D perhaps matching TRBD1 (6 bases). Per germline, CDR1 MNHEY and CDR2 SVGAGI. Trimming shortened V by 6 bases and J by 7 bases, and 22 bases separated the two germline ends. The CDR3 extends over 15 amino acids. CDR3 loop: CASSSPTDRSKEQYF. The CDR3 DNA is TGTGCCAGCAGCTCCCCTACCGACAGGTCGAAAGAGCAGTACTTC.

The chain couples TRBV20-1 to TRBJ2-5; D may be TRBD1 (6 bases). Germline V lookup: CDR1 DFQATT, CDR2 SNEGSKA (reference sequence). Trimming removed 6 bases at V and 1 base at J, with 18 bases between. The CDR3 is 15 residues long. This CDR3 reads CSALGMGHSQETQYF. In nucleotides, the CDR3 is TGCAGTGCCCTAGGGATGGGACACAGCCAAGAGACCCAGTACTTC.

The table lists this clonotype with a few counts. The chain links TRBV7-9 to TRBJ1-1; the D is unclear. The CDR3 contains 12 residues. V was pared by 0 bases and J by 8 bases, with 7 bases between. The germline V gene has CDR1 SEHNR and CDR2 FQNEAQ (reference sequence). DNA of the CDR3: TGTGCCAGCAGCTTAGCTCGGGCCGAAGCTTTCTTT. As protein: CASSLARAEAFF. The full variable domain, in which reference TRBV7-9 and TRBJ1-1 provide the parts outside the CDR3, is DTGVSQNPRHKITKRGQNVTFRCDPISEHNRLYWYRQTLGQGPEFLTYFQNEAQLEKSRLLSDRFSAERPKGSFSTLEIQRTEQGDSAMYLCASSLARAEAFFGQGTRLTVV.

The chain links TRBV6-2 or TRBV6-3 to TRBJ1-2, with D tentatively TRBD1 (6 bases). CDR3 length equals 13 residues. Germline lookup yields CDR1 MNHEY and CDR2 SVGEGT. V shed 5 bases and J shed 4 bases, with 11 bases lying between them. The CDR3 DNA reads TGTGCCAGCAGTCCTCGGGACACCTATGGCTACACCTTC. As protein: CASSPRDTYGYTF.

This clonotype was found a few times. The rearrangement uses TRBV7-9 and TRBJ2-1; TRBD1 agrees at 7 bases. Germline CDR1 SEHNR, CDR2 FQNEAQ (reference sequence). V was pared by 5 bases and J by 1 base, with 5 bases of the junction left unmatched. CDR3 length equals 15 residues. CDR3 residues: CASSVNRGSYNEQFF. CDR3 nucleotide sequence: TGTGCCAGCAGCGTAAACAGGGGTTCCTACAATGAGCAGTTCTTC.

This clonotype has only a few counts. The chain couples TRBV27 to TRBJ2-1; D unresolved. CDR3 length: 14 residues. The germline V gene has CDR1 MNHEY and CDR2 SMNVEV (reference sequence). V lost 0 bases, J lost 7 bases, and 10 bases lay in between. The CDR3, as DNA: TGTGCCAGCAGTTTATCAGGCAGGCCTAATGAGCAGTTCTTC. This codes for CASSLSGRPNEQFF.

For the CDR3, the DNA is TGTGCCACCAGCAGAGATGGGACTAGCGGTGAGACCCAGTACTTC. As protein: CATSRDGTSGETQYF. V gene TRBV15 combines with J gene TRBJ2-5; the match to TRBD2 covers 11 bases. Germline CDR1 and CDR2: LNHNV and YYDKDF (reference sequence). The V gene end was trimmed by 0 bases and the J gene end by 5 bases; junction bases not matched to a gene: 2. The CDR3 length is 15 residues.

The genes are TRBV4-2 and TRBJ2-1, with D perhaps matching TRBD1 (5 bases). The CDR3 runs to 15 residues. The germline V and J ends were trimmed by 0 bases and 5 bases, with 11 bases remaining between them. CDR1 LGHNA and CDR2 YNFKEQ come from the germline V gene. The CDR3 sequence: CASSQEWGLNNEQFF. The DNA for the CDR3 is TGTGCCAGCAGCCAAGAGTGGGGCCTAAACAATGAGCAGTTCTTC.

This clonotype was counted only a few times. V and J are TRBV7-9 and TRBJ1-1; no definite D call. V was cut by 1 base and J by 7 bases, with 16 bases left in between. The CDR3 length is 15 residues. The germline V gene encodes CDR1 SEHNR and CDR2 FQNEAQ (reference sequence). CDR3 DNA: TGTGCCAGCAGCTTAGGGCCGGACCCGGGGTATGAAGCTTTCTTT. This gives the protein CASSLGPDPGYEAFF. The whole variable domain, filled in from reference TRBV7-9 and TRBJ1-1, reads DTGVSQNPRHKITKRGQNVTFRCDPISEHNRLYWYRQTLGQGPEFLTYFQNEAQLEKSRLLSDRFSAERPKGSFSTLEIQRTEQGDSAMYLCASSLGPDPGYEAFFGQGTRLTVV.

This rearrangement joins TRBV18 to TRBJ2-2; possible D gene TRBD1, 5 bases. Germline CDR1 KGHSH, CDR2 LQKENI. The V gene lost 0 bases and the J gene lost 3 bases, with 11 bases spanning the gap. This CDR3 has 16 amino acids. In DNA form, the CDR3 reads TGTGCCAGCTCACCACCCGTGGGCAGGGACACCGGGGAGCTGTTTTTT. Amino acid sequence: CASSPPVGRDTGELFF.

This clonotype was counted ten times or more. The CDR3 DNA is TGTGCCAGCAGCTTAGGAACAGGGGGTGGTCAGCCCCAGCATTTT. It codes for CASSLGTGGGQPQHF. The chain uses TRBV7-8 and TRBJ1-5; TRBD1 matches 8 bases. The CDR3 consists of 15 residues. V lost 1 base and J lost 6; bases outside the gene matches: 5. Germline CDR1 SGHVS, CDR2 FQNEAQ.

V gene TRBV27 combines with J gene TRBJ1-5, with D hard to call. Trimming cost V 6 bases and J 6 bases, with 15 bases left between them. The CDR3 has 14 residues. Germline-derived CDR1 and CDR2 are MNHEY and SMNVEV (reference sequence). CDR3 bases: TGTGCCAGCAGCATAAACCAAGGTAGTCAGCCCCAGCATTTT. This gives the protein CASSINQGSQPQHF.

In its sample, this clonotype was seen many times. CDR3 in amino acids: CASSLRQFGTGELFF. DNA for the CDR3: TGTGCCAGCAGCTTACGGCAGTTCGGCACCGGGGAGCTGTTTTTT. V is TRBV7-2 and J is TRBJ2-2; D is undetermined. Germline loops: CDR1 SGHTA, CDR2 FQGNSA. The ends were cut back, 2 bases at V and 4 bases at J, with 11 bases in the middle. This CDR3 is built from 15 residues.

J is TRBJ1-4 and V is TRBV9; 7 nucleotides line up with TRBD1. CDR1 and CDR2 from the germline V gene are SGDLS and YYNGEE. With 4 bases clipped from V and 9 bases from J, the junction kept 9 bases outside the gene matches. The CDR3 covers 14 residues. The CDR3 loop reads CASSPRDSPQKLFF. CDR3 in DNA: TGTGCCAGCAGCCCCCGGGACAGCCCTCAAAAACTGTTTTTT.

The chain links TRBV12-5 to TRBJ2-2; 7 nucleotides line up with TRBD1. The length of the CDR3 is 14 residues. Trimming at V came to 6 bases and at J to 9 bases, leaving 10 bases not matched to a gene. Germline CDR1 and CDR2: LGHNT and FRNRAP. CDR3 in DNA: TGTGCTAGTGGACCAAACAGGGGTGAACGGGAGCTGTTTTTT. Its translation is CASGPNRGERELFF. The variable domain in full, completed from reference TRBV12-5 and TRBJ2-2, reads DARVTQTPRHKVTEMGQEVTMRCQPILGHNTVFWYRQTMMQGLELLAYFRNRAPLDDSGMPKDRFSAEMPDATLATLKIQPSEPRDSAVYFCASGPNRGERELFFGEGSRLTVL.

This clonotype was seen only a few times. The V call is TRBV6-2 or TRBV6-3, the J call TRBJ1-5; TRBD1 is a possible D gene (5 bases). CDR3 length equals 14 residues. The V and J ends lost 10 bases and 7 bases respectively, with 20 bases between them. CDR1 and CDR2 from the germline V gene are MNHEY and SVGEGT. CDR3 in amino acids: CATREGQLRQPQHF. The CDR3 DNA reads TGTGCCACCCGCGAGGGGCAGTTGAGACAGCCCCAGCATTTT.

The rearrangement links TRBV5-1 to TRBJ1-1; D gene unclear. V gave up 0 bases and J gave up 7 bases, with 16 bases separating them. Germline loops: CDR1 SGHRS, CDR2 YFSETQ. This CDR3 is built from 15 residues. CDR3 in DNA: TGCGCCAGCAGCTTGGGGTGGTCGGAGGTCGGTGAAGCTTTCTTT. Translated: CASSLGWSEVGEAFF.

The chain couples TRBV10-3 to TRBJ1-6; TRBD1 aligns across 10 bases. The length of the CDR3 is 17 residues. Germline CDR1 ENHRY, CDR2 SYGVKD. The V gene end was trimmed by 5 bases and the J gene end by 2 bases; junction bases not matched to a gene: 6. Written as DNA, the CDR3 is TGTGCCATCAGTCAAGGAGACAGGGGGCCCTATAATTCACCCCTCCACTTT. This gives the protein CAISQGDRGPYNSPLHF.

This clonotype was seen more than once but under ten times. This rearrangement joins TRBV4-1 to TRBJ1-1; D possibly corresponds to TRBD1 (5 bases). CDR1 and CDR2 (germline): MGHRA, YSYEKL. This CDR3 region has 15 residues. V shed 2 bases and J shed 0 bases, with 10 bases lying between them. CDR3 DNA: TGCGCCAGCAGCCAAAAGGGACTTATGAACACTGAAGCTTTCTTT. The encoded protein is CASSQKGLMNTEAFF.

This clonotype was seen repeatedly, ten times or more. J is TRBJ1-1 and V is TRBV12-3 or TRBV12-4; D not certain. Trimming cost V 3 bases and J 2 bases, with 7 bases left between them. This CDR3 is 13 amino acids long. The CDR3 nucleotides are TGTGCCAGCAGTTTGACATCTAACACTGAAGCTTTCTTT. This codes for CASSLTSNTEAFF.

This clonotype has a handful of counts. The J gene is TRBJ2-5, the V gene TRBV7-9; D is possibly TRBD1 or TRBD2 (5 bases each). CDR3 length equals 14 residues. CDR1 is SEHNR and CDR2 is FQNEAQ in the germline V gene (reference sequence). V shed 4 bases and J shed 3 bases, with 12 bases lying between them. In nucleotides, the CDR3 is TGTGCCAGCAGCTCCTGGGACGGGAAAGAGACCCAGTACTTC. As protein: CASSSWDGKETQYF.